This T cell receptor beta chain was obtained from a study of regulatory T cells in long-lasting Graves disease. The CDR3 contains 14 residues. Germline CDR1 MNHEY, CDR2 SVGAGI. Trimming left V 3 bases short and J 7 bases short, with 15 bases between. Described time point: newly diagnosed GD, antithyroid drugs for less than 3 months. The TCR library used RNA extracted from PBMCs. Building of the TCR beta libraries involved iRepertoire HTBI primers and Arm-PCR of CDR3 regions. From the multiplex PCR reads, TCRdb called clonotypes with MiXCR, one entry per CDR3 protein. The table lists roughly 360,000 distinct CDR3 sequences, 10% to 15% of them singletons. The sample also formed part of further work on T cells in Graves' hyperthyroidism and ophthalmopathy. That source notes: Most thyroid clonotypes expanded above 0.001 appeared in blood too.

This clonotype was obtained from a young woman with Graves disease. V and J are TRBV6-5 and TRBJ1-1, with D perhaps TRBD1 (5 bases). Sequences were derived from peripheral blood mononuclear cells (PBMCs), sampled at new diagnosis, from a patient treated with antithyroid drugs. In DNA form, the CDR3 reads TGTGCCAGCAGTTATTCCGGGACCTCCGGTGAAGCTTTCTTT. Translation: CASSYSGTSGEAFF.